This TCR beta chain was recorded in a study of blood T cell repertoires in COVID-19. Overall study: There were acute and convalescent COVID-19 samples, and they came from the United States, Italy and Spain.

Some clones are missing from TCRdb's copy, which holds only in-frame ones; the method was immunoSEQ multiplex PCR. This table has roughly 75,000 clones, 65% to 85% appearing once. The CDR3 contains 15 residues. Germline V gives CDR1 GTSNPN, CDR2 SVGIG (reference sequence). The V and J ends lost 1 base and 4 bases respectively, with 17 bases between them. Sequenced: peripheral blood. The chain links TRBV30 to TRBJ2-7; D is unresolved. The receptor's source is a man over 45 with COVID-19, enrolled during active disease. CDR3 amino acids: CAWSAIKVKSYEQYF. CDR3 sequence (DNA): TGTGCCTGGAGTGCGATTAAAGTAAAGAGTTACGAGCAGTACTTC.